This TCR beta chain was observed in a study of T cells in Graves' hyperthyroidism and ophthalmopathy. The study excluded patients with uncontrolled infection, other autoimmune disease, pregnancy or lactation. This CDR3 is built from 17 residues. Trimming cost V 2 bases and J 0 bases, with 13 bases left between them. Germline V lookup: CDR1 SGHDN, CDR2 FVKESK. RNA transcripts were the template for amplifying TCR beta CDR3 regions. The TCR CDR3 first-round RT-PCR relied on the HTBI primer set. TCRdb passed the multiplex PCR reads through MiXCR, listing each CDR3 protein once. The sample lists about 660,000 distinct CDR3 sequences, just under 45% seen once, with approximately 7.2% in the top ten. As for this clonotype: Just one base apart from a much larger clone, this may be a read error.

This clonotype was obtained from an adult man with Graves' disease, either hyperthyroidism or ophthalmopathy (not recorded which). The sequencing input was peripheral blood or thyroid tissue (not recorded which). The chain is built from TRBV14 and TRBJ1-4; no reliable D call. The CDR3 is CASSQWQALATNEKLFF. DNA for the CDR3: TGTGCCAGCAGCCAATGGCAGGCACTGGCAACTAATGAAAAACTGTTTTTT.